The T cell receptor (beta chain) under discussion was sequenced for a study of T-cell memory formation after mild COVID-19. Study conclusions and caveats: Clones which contracted sat mainly in CM and EM if CD4+, and in EMRA if CD8+. Later expanders leaned CD4+, whereas day 15 to 85 contracting clones were balanced CD4/CD8.

5'RACE with constant-segment primers built TCRalpha and TCRbeta cDNA libraries with UMIs. TCRdb reanalysed the 5' RACE reads using MiXCR and keeps one entry per CDR3 protein. The data hold some 320,000 distinct CDR3 sequences, with 15% observed a single time. This clonotype has only a few counts. Its specificity is unknown. The CDR3 has 14 residues. Deletions cut 3 bases from V and 3 bases from J, with 13 bases between. Germline CDR1 and CDR2: SGHNT and YYREEE (reference sequence). The gene calls are TRBV5-4 and TRBJ2-7; D perhaps matches TRBD1 (5 bases). This receptor was obtained from a man between 18 and 35 years old who had mild COVID-19 (a few samples of this study predate the infection). Cell type and time point are not known. Input material: PBMCs or a T cell subset sorted from them (not recorded which). For the CDR3, the DNA is TGTGCCAGCAGCTGGTCAGGGATGATCTACGAGCAGTACTTC. This codes for CASSWSGMIYEQYF.